Below, one T cell receptor (beta chain) is given with its context. Its specificity is unknown. Sequencing was at survey level. Profiled with immunoSEQ multiplex PCR; TCRdb holds only in-frame clones, not every one. The sample comprises roughly 16,000 clones, about 76% of which are singletons, and roughly 3.2% rests with the top ten. CDR1 is SNHLY, CDR2 FYNNEI, per germline. Deletions cut 9 bases from V and 7 bases from J, with 21 bases between. The CDR3 runs 15 residues. Rectal tissue came from one to two pinch biopsies taken at colonoscopy. No immunosuppressive drugs were given to ulcerative colitis patients before diagnostic colonoscopy. This sample was included in a study of pediatric ulcerative colitis. Study in general: Disease was pancolitis in six or seven and left-sided in two, histology-confirmed. Findings and caveats of the study: Compared with controls, ulcerative colitis showed greater blood-rectum clone sharing.

The gene calls are TRBV2 and TRBJ1-4; no clear D gene. The sequence was obtained from a girl under 18 with moderate ulcerative colitis. Specimen: gut tissue. CDR3 sequence reads: CASAKETASIEKLFF. DNA for the CDR3: TGTGCCAGTGCTAAAGAGACGGCCTCCATTGAAAAACTGTTTTTT. The whole variable domain, filled in from reference TRBV2 and TRBJ1-4, reads EPEVTQTPSHQVTQMGQEVILRCVPISNHLYFYWYRQILGQKVEFLVSFYNNEISEKSEIFDDQFSVERPDGSNFTLKIRSTKLEDSAMYFCASAKETASIEKLFFGSGTQLSVL.